These T cell receptor beta chains were read from a single sample in a study of PD-L1 blockade in urothelial cancer. Here immunoSEQ multiplex PCR was the method, and the copy in TCRdb shows in-frame clones only, minus some. The data contain around 100,000 clones, around 86% of them singletons. Sequenced here: PBMCs, sampled around atezolizumab (anti-PD-L1) treatment. These TCRs come from a man aged 55 to 69 with urothelial cancer. CDR3s include the opening cysteine and the closing phenylalanine or tryptophan. The order of the fields is V gene, D gene, J gene, clone size, CDR3 DNA, CDR3 protein. D genes are given only for firm matches. Clone size appears in some rows only: once, few, many, or a class for an expanded clone.

V: TRBV30
D: TRBD1
J: TRBJ1-4
size: .
DNA: TGTGCCTGGAGGCTTCCACACGGGACAGGGTATGAAAAACTGTTTTTT
CDR3: CAWRLPHGTGYEKLFF

V: TRBV13
D: TRBD1
J: TRBJ2-7
size: once
DNA: TGTGCCAGCAGCTTAGAGGGGACAGGGGCAGAGCAGTACTTC
CDR3: CASSLEGTGAEQYF

V: TRBV10-3
D: TRBD2
J: TRBJ2-1
size: .
DNA: TGTGCCAGCAGTTACCCTACTAGCGGGGCGGGGGAGCAGTTCTTC
CDR3: CASSYPTSGAGEQFF

V: TRBV19
D: TRBD1
J: TRBJ1-5
size: .
DNA: TGTGCCAGTAGCCGCCCCGGGACAGCAAATCAGCCCCAGCATTTT
CDR3: CASSRPGTANQPQHF

V: TRBV5-1
D: .
J: TRBJ2-5
size: few
DNA: TGCGCCAGCAGCTTGGGCAGGGGGGCAGAGACCCAGTACTTC
CDR3: CASSLGRGAETQYF

V: TRBV5-5
D: TRBD1
J: TRBJ2-2
size: once
DNA: TGTGCCAGCATCCCCCGGGACAGGGGCACCGGGGAGCTGTTTTTT
CDR3: CASIPRDRGTGELFF

V: TRBV5-4
D: TRBD2
J: TRBJ2-7
size: .
DNA: TGTGCCAGCAGCTTGGGAGGTCGGGGGGGGCCCTCCTACGAGCAGTACTTC
CDR3: CASSLGGRGGPSYEQYF

V: TRBV5-1
D: TRBD1
J: TRBJ2-5
size: .
DNA: TGCGCCAGCAGCGCAGGACAGGAATTTGGCTCAGAGACCCAGTACTTC
CDR3: CASSAGQEFGSETQYF

V: TRBV30
D: TRBD1
J: TRBJ1-5
size: .
DNA: TGTGCCTGGAGTCAGACAGGGGGCTGGCAGCCCCAGCATTTT
CDR3: CAWSQTGGWQPQHF

V: TRBV6-6
D: .
J: TRBJ2-1
size: .
DNA: TGTGCCAGCAGTTACGGGCAGGGCAACAATGAGCAGTTCTTC
CDR3: CASSYGQGNNEQFF

V: TRBV7-8
D: TRBD2
J: TRBJ2-3
size: .
DNA: TGTGCCAGCAGCTCAGGACTAGCGGGAGAATCAGATACGCAGTATTTT
CDR3: CASSSGLAGESDTQYF

V: TRBV9
D: TRBD2
J: TRBJ2-2
size: .
DNA: TGTGCCAGCAGCGTACATCCAGGTGGAAGCGGGAGCTTCATGGCCGGGGAGCTGTTTTTT
CDR3: CASSVHPGGSGSFMAGELFF

V: TRBV29-1
D: TRBD1
J: TRBJ2-2
size: .
DNA: TGCAGCGTTGAGGGACAGGGGGCCGGGGAGCTGTTTTTT
CDR3: CSVEGQGAGELFF

V: TRBV5-5
D: TRBD1
J: TRBJ2-2
size: .
DNA: TGTGCCAGCAGCTTGAGAGGCAGGGGGAGCACCGGGGAGCTGTTTTTT
CDR3: CASSLRGRGSTGELFF

V: TRBV11-2
D: .
J: TRBJ1-1
size: .
DNA: TGTGCCAGCAGCCTCAACACTGAAGCTTTCTTT
CDR3: CASSLNTEAFF

V: TRBV30
D: .
J: TRBJ2-7
size: once
DNA: TGTGCCTGGAGTTACAGGGGAGGCTCCTACGAGCAGTACTTC
CDR3: CAWSYRGGSYEQYF

V: TRBV28
D: .
J: TRBJ2-3
size: .
DNA: TGTGCCAGCACCTTCAGTTCAGATACGCAGTATTTT
CDR3: CASTFSSDTQYF

V: TRBV2
D: .
J: TRBJ1-2
size: .
DNA: TGTGCCAGCAGAGACCCTGGGGGGGGCTACACCTTC
CDR3: CASRDPGGGYTF

V: TRBV5-1
D: TRBD1
J: TRBJ1-1
size: once
DNA: TGCGCCAGCAGCCCACAGGGGCCGGACACTGAAGCTTTCTTT
CDR3: CASSPQGPDTEAFF

V: TRBV5-4
D: .
J: TRBJ1-1
size: once
DNA: TGTGCCAGCACCGCAGGGTTGGTGAACACTGAAGCTTTCTTT
CDR3: CASTAGLVNTEAFF

V: TRBV7-9
D: .
J: TRBJ2-3
size: .
DNA: TGTGCCAGCAGCTTAGTGCAGGCCTCCACAGATACGCAGTATTTT
CDR3: CASSLVQASTDTQYF

V: TRBV5-6
D: TRBD1
J: TRBJ2-3
size: .
DNA: TGTGCCAGCAGCTCCACTGCCGACAGGGGGCCCCGGGATACGCAGTATTTT
CDR3: CASSSTADRGPRDTQYF

V: TRBV19
D: TRBD2
J: TRBJ2-7
size: once
DNA: TGTGCCAGTAGCTCCCAGCGGGACTTCACCTACGAGCAGTACTTC
CDR3: CASSSQRDFTYEQYF

V: TRBV6-1
D: .
J: TRBJ2-5
size: .
DNA: TGTGCCAGCAGTTCAGGAGAGCGGCCACAAGAGACCCAGTACTTC
CDR3: CASSSGERPQETQYF

V: TRBV18
D: .
J: TRBJ2-7
size: .
DNA: TGTGCCAGCTCACCGAGGCAGACCGACGAGCAGTACTTC
CDR3: CASSPRQTDEQYF

V: TRBV6-6
D: .
J: TRBJ2-7
size: .
DNA: TGTGCCAGCAGTTACATCCCTGACAGGTCCTACGAGCAGTACTTC
CDR3: CASSYIPDRSYEQYF

V: TRBV27
D: TRBD2
J: TRBJ2-7
size: .
DNA: TGTGCCAGCAGTGAACTAGCGGGAGGGGCCGAGCAGTACTTC
CDR3: CASSELAGGAEQYF

V: TRBV28
D: TRBD1
J: TRBJ1-4
size: .
DNA: TGTGCCAGCAGTTTACTCCGACAGGGACTGTTTTTT
CDR3: CASSLLRQGLFF

V: TRBV2
D: TRBD2
J: TRBJ2-7
size: .
DNA: TGTGCCAGCAGTGGTGTGGGAGGGATCCACGAGCAGTACTTC
CDR3: CASSGVGGIHEQYF

V: TRBV29-1
D: .
J: TRBJ2-4
size: .
DNA: TGCAGCATTTCAACAGGGGCCAAAAACATTCAGTACTTC
CDR3: CSISTGAKNIQYF

V: TRBV28
D: TRBD2
J: TRBJ2-5
size: .
DNA: TGTGCCAGCAGCCCTAGCGGGCAAGAGACCCAGTACTTC
CDR3: CASSPSGQETQYF

V: TRBV10-3
D: TRBD1
J: TRBJ2-1
size: .
DNA: TGTGCCATCAGTGGAACCGGGACAGGGTACAATGAGCAGTTCTTC
CDR3: CAISGTGTGYNEQFF

V: TRBV28
D: TRBD1
J: TRBJ2-7
size: .
DNA: TGTGCCAGCAGTTTATGGGAGACAGGGGGTCCTCCCGTGGGTTACGAGCAGTACTTC
CDR3: CASSLWETGGPPVGYEQYF

V: TRBV18
D: .
J: TRBJ2-5
size: .
DNA: TGTGCCAGCTCCCTACAGGGTCGGGAGACCCAGTACTTC
CDR3: CASSLQGRETQYF

V: TRBV28
D: TRBD1
J: TRBJ1-1
size: .
DNA: TGTGCCAGTCGGGACAGGAACACTGAAGCTTTCTTT
CDR3: CASRDRNTEAFF

V: TRBV27
D: .
J: TRBJ2-6
size: .
DNA: TGTGCCAGCAGTTTATGGGGGCCTGGGGCCAACGTCCTGACTTTC
CDR3: CASSLWGPGANVLTF

V: TRBV25-1
D: .
J: TRBJ2-7
size: .
DNA: TGTGCCAGCAGTGAACTCCCCTACGAGCAGTACTTC
CDR3: CASSELPYEQYF